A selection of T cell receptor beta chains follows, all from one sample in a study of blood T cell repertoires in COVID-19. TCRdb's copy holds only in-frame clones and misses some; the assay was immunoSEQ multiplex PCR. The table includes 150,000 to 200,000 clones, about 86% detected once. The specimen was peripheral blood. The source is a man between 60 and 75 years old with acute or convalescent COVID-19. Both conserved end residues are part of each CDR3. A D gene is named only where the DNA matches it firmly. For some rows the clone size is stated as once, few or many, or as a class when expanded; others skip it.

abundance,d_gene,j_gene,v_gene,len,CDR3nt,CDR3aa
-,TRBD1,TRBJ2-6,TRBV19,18,TGTGCCAGTAGCCACCGGGACAGGGGAATCGCTGGGGCCAACGTCCTGACTTTC,CASSHRDRGIAGANVLTF
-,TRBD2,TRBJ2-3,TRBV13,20,TGTGCCAGCAGCCGGACCTTCGGGACTAGCGGGAAAAGGAGCACAGATACGCAGTATTTT,CASSRTFGTSGKRSTDTQYF
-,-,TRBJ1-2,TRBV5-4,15,TGTGCCAGCAGCACGACGAAGACAGTAAACTATGGCTACACCTTC,CASSTTKTVNYGYTF
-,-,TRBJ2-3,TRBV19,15,TGTGCCAGTAGTCCCATTCTAGTGGTAGCTGATACGCAGTATTTT,CASSPILVVADTQYF
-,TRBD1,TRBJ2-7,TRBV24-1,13,TGTGCCACAGGGACAGAAGCTTCCTACGAGCAGTACTTC,CATGTEASYEQYF
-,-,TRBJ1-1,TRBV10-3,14,TGTGCCATCAGTGCCACCAGGGGAGATACTGAAGCTTTCTTT,CAISATRGDTEAFF
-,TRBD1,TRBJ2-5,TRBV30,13,TGTGCCTGGAGTAGACAGGGGCCAGAGACCCAGTACTTC,CAWSRQGPETQYF
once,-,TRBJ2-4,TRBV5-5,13,TGTGCCAGCAGCTTGGAGGGGCAGACAAGCGAGTACTTC,CASSLEGQTSEYF
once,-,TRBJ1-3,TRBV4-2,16,TGTGCCAGCAGCCAAATCAACCCGAGCCATGGAAACACCATATATTTT,CASSQINPSHGNTIYF
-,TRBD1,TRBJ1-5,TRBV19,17,TGTGCCAGTAGCGTGGGACAGATTAAGAATAGCAATCAGCCCCAGCATTTT,CASSVGQIKNSNQPQHF
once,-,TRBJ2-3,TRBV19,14,TGTGCCAGTAGTAGGAGGGCCGAGACAGATACGCAGTATTTT,CASSRRAETDTQYF
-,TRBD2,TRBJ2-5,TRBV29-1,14,TGCAGCGTGACTATAGGACTAGCCCAAGAGACCCAGTACTTC,CSVTIGLAQETQYF
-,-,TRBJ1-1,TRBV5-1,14,TGCGCCAGCAGCTTGGCCGCAGGGAACACTGAAGCTTTCTTT,CASSLAAGNTEAFF
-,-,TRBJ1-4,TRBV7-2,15,TGTGCCAGCAGCTTACCCGGGACTAGCAATGAAAAACTGTTTTTT,CASSLPGTSNEKLFF
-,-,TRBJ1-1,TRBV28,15,TGTGCCAGCAGTTCCGGGAGGCGGTTGAACACTGAAGCTTTCTTT,CASSSGRRLNTEAFF
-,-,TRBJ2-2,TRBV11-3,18,TGTGCCAGCAGCCGACGGGCGGGGCTAGCTGAGAACACCGGGGAGCTGTTTTTT,CASSRRAGLAENTGELFF
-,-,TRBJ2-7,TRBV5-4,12,TGTGCCAGCAGGACTGACTTCCACGAGCAGTACTTC,CASRTDFHEQYF
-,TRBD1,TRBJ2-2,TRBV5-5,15,TGTGCCAGCAGGGACAGGGGGCGGGGGACCGGGGAGCTGTTTTTT,CASRDRGRGTGELFF
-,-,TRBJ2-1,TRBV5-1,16,TGCGCCAGCAGCTTGGATGGGCCAGGGCTCAACAATGAGCAGTTCTTC,CASSLDGPGLNNEQFF
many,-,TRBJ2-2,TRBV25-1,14,TGTGCCAGCAGCCCCGGGGGAGACACCGGGGAGCTGTTTTTT,CASSPGGDTGELFF
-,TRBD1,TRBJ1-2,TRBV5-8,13,TGTGCCAGCAGCTACGGACAGGGCGATGGCTACACCTTC,CASSYGQGDGYTF
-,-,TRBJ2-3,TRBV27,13,TGTGCCAGCATCTCAGGGGCCACAGATACGCAGTATTTT,CASISGATDTQYF
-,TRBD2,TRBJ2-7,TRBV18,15,TGTGCCAGCTCACCGATTAGCGGGAGGGCCGCCGAGCAGTACTTC,CASSPISGRAAEQYF
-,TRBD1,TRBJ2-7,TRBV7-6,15,TGTGCCAGCAGCTCACGGACAGGGGGGAACTACGAGCAGTACTTC,CASSSRTGGNYEQYF
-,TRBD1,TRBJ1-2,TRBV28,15,TGTGCCAGCAGTTTCTCCACAGGGGCTAACTATGGCTACACCTTC,CASSFSTGANYGYTF
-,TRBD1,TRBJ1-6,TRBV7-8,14,TGTGCCAGCAGCTTCACAGGGGGCTATTCACCCCTCCACTTT,CASSFTGGYSPLHF
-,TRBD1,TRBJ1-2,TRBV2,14,TGTGCCAGCAAAAGGGACAGGGGGGACTATGGCTACACCTTC,CASKRDRGDYGYTF
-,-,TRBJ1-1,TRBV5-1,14,TGCGCCAGCAGCTCGGGGACACTAGGGTATGAAGCTTTCTTT,CASSSGTLGYEAFF
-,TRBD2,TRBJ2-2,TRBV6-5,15,TGTGCCAGCAGTTACGGGGGACTAGTGAACGGGGAGCTGTTTTTT,CASSYGGLVNGELFF
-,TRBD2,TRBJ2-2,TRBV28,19,TGTGCCAGCAGCTCGCGGATTGGACTAGCGGGAAGCAACACCGGGGAGCTGTTTTTT,CASSSRIGLAGSNTGELFF
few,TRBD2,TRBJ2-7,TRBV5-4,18,TGTGCCAGCAGTCCCGGGACTAGCGGGAGCTTTGGGGCGGGCGAGCAGTACTTC,CASSPGTSGSFGAGEQYF
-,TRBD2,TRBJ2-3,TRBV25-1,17,TGTGCCAGCAGTGAATTAGGGTCTAGCGGGAGTACAGATACGCAGTATTTT,CASSELGSSGSTDTQYF
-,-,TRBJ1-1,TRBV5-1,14,TGCGCCAGCACCCAGACTGGAGGGGACACTGAAGCTTTCTTT,CASTQTGGDTEAFF
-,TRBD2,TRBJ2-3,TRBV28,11,TGTGCCAGCCGGGGGGTGGATACGCAGTATTTT,CASRGVDTQYF
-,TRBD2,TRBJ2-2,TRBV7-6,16,TGTGCCAGCAGCTCCACTAGCGGGGGACTGACCGGGGAGCTGTTTTTT,CASSSTSGGLTGELFF
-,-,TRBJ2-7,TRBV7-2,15,TGTGCCAGCAGCTTAGTCGTGGGGAGCTCCTACGAGCAGTACTTC,CASSLVVGSSYEQYF
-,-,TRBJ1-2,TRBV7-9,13,TGTGCCAGCAGGGAACAGGTAGGCTATGGCTACACCTTC,CASREQVGYGYTF
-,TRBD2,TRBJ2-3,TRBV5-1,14,TGCGCCAGCAGCTTGCTAGCGGGCACAGATACGCAGTATTTT,CASSLLAGTDTQYF
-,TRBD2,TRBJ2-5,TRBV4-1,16,TGCGCCAGCAGCCAAGATGGGTCTAGCGGGGAAGAGACCCAGTACTTC,CASSQDGSSGEETQYF
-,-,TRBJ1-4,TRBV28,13,TGTGCCACAACACCCGCAACTAATGAAAAACTGTTTTTT,CATTPATNEKLFF
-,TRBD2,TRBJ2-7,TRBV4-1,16,TGCGCCAGCAGCCAAGATGCGGCGGGAGGAAGGAGCGAGCAGTACTTC,CASSQDAAGGRSEQYF
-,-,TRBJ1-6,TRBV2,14,TGTGCCAGCAATTTACGGGGGTATAATTCACCCCTCCACTTT,CASNLRGYNSPLHF